The 19 T cell receptor beta chains reported below all come from one sample, sequenced in a study of T-cell memory formation after mild COVID-19. TCRdb reprocessed the 5' RACE reads via MiXCR and lists one record per CDR3 protein. The sample contains around 110,000 distinct CDR3 sequences, approximately 15% of which appear only once. The sample was PBMCs or a T cell subset sorted from them (not recorded which). These receptors were taken from a young man who had mild COVID-19 (a few samples of this study predate the infection). Cell type and time point are not known.

In its sample, this clonotype was seen a few times. The chain is built from TRBV29-1 and TRBJ2-6, with 7 bases fitting TRBD2. This CDR3 spans 16 amino acids. With 5 bases clipped from V and 4 bases from J, the junction kept 11 bases outside the gene matches. Germline values: CDR1 SQVTM, CDR2 ANQGSEA. This CDR3 is CSVRGVSGSGANVLTF. CDR3 sequence (DNA): TGCAGCGTTCGGGGGGTATCGGGCTCCGGGGCCAACGTCCTGACTTTC. The variable domain in full, completed from reference TRBV29-1 and TRBJ2-6, reads SAVISQKPSRDICQRGTSLTIQCQVDSQVTMMFWYRQQPGQSLTLIATANQGSEATYESGFVIDKFPISRPNLTFSTLTVSNMSPEDSSIYLCSVRGVSGSGANVLTFGAGSRLTVL.

The genes are TRBV4-1 and TRBJ2-5; the match to TRBD1 covers 7 bases. The germline V gene encodes CDR1 MGHRA and CDR2 YSYEKL. The CDR3 length is 14 residues. V was clipped by 6 bases and J by 4 bases; unmatched bases: 8. The CDR3 sequence: CASSPTPGGETQYF. CDR3 DNA sequence: TGCGCCAGCAGTCCTACGCCAGGGGGAGAGACCCAGTACTTC.

Concerning this clonotype itself: No conserved phenylalanine or tryptophan is present at the end of the CDR3, so a read error is the likely explanation. The CDR3 protein is CASSQEGGGASTYNEQFL. In DNA, the CDR3 is TGCGCCAGCAGCCAAGAAGGCGGCGGGGCCTCCACTTACAATGAGCAGTTCTTA. This chain connects TRBV4-1 to TRBJ2-1; weak D call: TRBD2 (6 bases). V was trimmed by 0 bases and J by 4 bases, leaving 19 bases between them. Germline V CDR1 and CDR2: MGHRA, YSYEKL. The CDR3 is 18 amino acids.

This clonotype has just a few counts. This sequence joins TRBV5-1 and TRBJ2-7; a weak D match, TRBD2 (6 bases). The CDR3 has 14 residues. The germline V and J ends were trimmed by 3 bases and 2 bases, with 12 bases remaining between them. CDR1 is SGHRS, CDR2 YFSETQ, per germline. The CDR3 spells CASSWRDGTYEQYF. CDR3 nucleotides: TGCGCCAGCAGCTGGAGGGACGGTACCTACGAGCAGTACTTC. The full variable domain, in which reference TRBV5-1 and TRBJ2-7 provide the parts outside the CDR3, is KAGVTQTPRYLIKTRGQQVTLSCSPISGHRSVSWYQQTPGQGLQFLFEYFSETQRNKGNFPGRFSGRQFSNSRSEMNVSTLELGDSALYLCASSWRDGTYEQYFGPGTRLTVT.

Concerning this clonotype: Since a much larger clone is just one base distant, this may be a read error. The V and J genes are TRBV7-2 and TRBJ1-1; no firm D call. The CDR3 covers 12 residues. Trimming pared 3 bases from V and 1 base from J, leaving 3 bases between. Germline CDR1 SGHTA, CDR2 FQGNSA. The CDR3 sequence is CASSFWNTEAFF. The CDR3 bases are TGTGCCAGCAGCTTCTGGAACACTGAAGCTTTCTTT.

V gene TRBV7-3 combines with J gene TRBJ2-2, with a weak D call TRBD2 (5 bases). The germline V and J ends were trimmed by 5 bases and 6 bases, with 16 bases remaining between them. The CDR3 has 15 amino acids. Germline V CDR1 and CDR2: SGHTA, FQGTGA. In DNA form, the CDR3 reads TGTGCCAGCAGCCCGGTTACTAGAGGCCCCGGGGAGCTGTTTTTT. Translation: CASSPVTRGPGELFF.

The chain uses TRBV10-3 and TRBJ2-1, with D unclear. In germline, CDR1 is ENHRY, CDR2 SYGVKD. There are 11 residues in the CDR3. Trimming pared 2 bases from V and 9 bases from J, leaving 5 bases between. CDR3 residues: CAISEAGEQFF. DNA for the CDR3: TGTGCCATCAGTGAGGCTGGTGAGCAGTTCTTC.

Only a few counts were recorded for this clonotype. This chain links TRBV12-3 or TRBV12-4 with TRBJ2-1; D is perhaps TRBD1 or TRBD2 (5 bases each). V lost 6 bases and J 6 bases, leaving 9 bases between the germline ends. The CDR3 runs 12 residues. Here the CDR3 reads CASRGTGNEQFF. Written as DNA, the CDR3 is TGTGCCAGCAGGGGGACCGGCAATGAGCAGTTCTTC.

This clonotype was seen more than once but under ten times. The V gene is TRBV7-3, the J gene TRBJ2-1; TRBD2 agrees at 12 bases. The trim removed 5 bases at V and 7 bases at J, leaving 3 bases unmatched. This CDR3 spans 14 amino acids. CDR1 and CDR2 (germline): SGHTA, FQGTGA. The DNA of the CDR3 is TGTGCCAGCAGCCCCCTAGCGGGGGGGAATGAGCAGTTCTTC. Residues: CASSPLAGGNEQFF.

The chain uses TRBV6-1 and TRBJ2-3; a possible D gene is TRBD1 (5 bases). The length of the CDR3 is 13 residues. Trimming took off 6 bases at V and 2 bases at J, with 9 bases between the two ends. Germline V lookup: CDR1 MNHNS, CDR2 SASEGT. The CDR3 loop is CASRQVYTDTQYF. CDR3 nucleotides: TGTGCCAGCAGACAGGTTTACACAGATACGCAGTATTTT.

This clonotype was recorded at least ten times. V and J are TRBV4-2 and TRBJ2-1; 9 bases fit TRBD2. J gave up 2 bases and V 0 bases, and 2 bases lay outside the gene matches. Per the germline V gene, CDR1 is LGHNA and CDR2 is YNFKEQ. CDR3 size: 16 residues. The CDR3 bases are TGTGCCAGCAGCCAAGACGGCGGGGGGGCCTACAATGAGCAGTTCTTC. This gives the protein CASSQDGGGAYNEQFF.

CDR3 in DNA: TGTGCCATCAGTGAGTCCCGGACTAGCGGCATCACAGATACGCAGTATTTT. It encodes CAISESRTSGITDTQYF. The rearrangement links TRBV10-3 to TRBJ2-3; TRBD2 matches at 10 bases. Germline assignment: CDR1 ENHRY and CDR2 SYGVKD. The ends lost 0 bases at V and 2 bases at J; junction bases unmatched: 5. The CDR3 contains 17 residues.

This clonotype was picked up a small number of times. V usage is TRBV12-5 and J usage is TRBJ2-5, with TRBD1 identical over 8 bases. The CDR3 contains 14 residues. Trimming cost V 7 bases and J 5 bases; bases outside gene matches: 9. CDR1 is LGHNT, CDR2 FRNRAP, per germline. CDR3 in amino acids: CASALDRVDETQYF. The CDR3 coding sequence is TGTGCTAGTGCGCTGGACAGGGTGGATGAGACCCAGTACTTC.

This clonotype has only a few counts. The chain recombines TRBV4-1 with TRBJ1-4; TRBD1 aligns across 9 bases. The CDR3 runs to 16 residues. Germline-derived CDR1 and CDR2 are MGHRA and YSYEKL. The J segment lost 3 bases and the V segment lost 3 bases, leaving 5 bases of the junction unmatched. This chain's CDR3 is CASSHGRTGANEKLFF. CDR3 nucleotide sequence: TGCGCCAGCAGCCACGGACGGACAGGGGCTAATGAAAAACTGTTTTTT.

The J gene is TRBJ2-7, the V gene TRBV7-9, with 9 bases fitting TRBD1. From germline, CDR1 is SEHNR and CDR2 FQNEAQ (reference sequence). J gave up 2 bases and V 5 bases, and 7 bases lay outside the gene matches. This CDR3 comprises 15 residues. The CDR3 nucleotides read TGTGCCAGCAGCCTTACCGGGACAGGGCCCTACGAGCAGTACTTC. Its protein is CASSLTGTGPYEQYF. The full variable domain, its missing parts supplied by reference TRBV7-9 and TRBJ2-7, is DTGVSQNPRHKITKRGQNVTFRCDPISEHNRLYWYRQTLGQGPEFLTYFQNEAQLEKSRLLSDRFSAERPKGSFSTLEIQRTEQGDSAMYLCASSLTGTGPYEQYFGPGTRLTVT.

The rearrangement uses TRBV12-3 or TRBV12-4 and TRBJ2-7, with D possibly matching TRBD2 (6 bases). The V end lost 8 bases, the J end lost 2 bases, and 10 bases lay between the germline ends. The CDR3 sequence is 12 residues long. In DNA form, the CDR3 reads TGTGCCAGCGGGACTTCACCCTACGAGCAGTACTTC. Protein product: CASGTSPYEQYF.

The table lists this clonotype with a few counts. The chain uses TRBV11-2 and TRBJ1-3; D gene unclear. Per germline, CDR1 SGHAT and CDR2 FQNNGV. V gave up 1 base and J gave up 0 bases, with 4 bases separating them. This CDR3 is 14 amino acids long. The CDR3 is CASSLGISGNTIYF. Here the CDR3 DNA reads TGTGCCAGCAGCTTAGGCATCTCTGGAAACACCATATATTTT. The complete variable domain, with remaining parts taken from reference TRBV11-2 and TRBJ1-3, reads EAGVAQSPRYKIIEKRQSVAFWCNPISGHATLYWYQQILGQGPKLLIQFQNNGVVDDSQLPKDRFSAERLKGVDSTLKIQPAKLEDSAVYLCASSLGISGNTIYFGEGSWLTVV.

The rearrangement joins TRBV19 to TRBJ2-7; 9 bases fit TRBD1. CDR3 size: 15 residues. V shed 1 base and J 7 bases; nucleotides not matched to a gene: 8. Germline V lookup: CDR1 LNHDA, CDR2 SQIVND (reference sequence). CDR3 sequence (DNA): TGTGCCAGTAGTATAGCCGACGGGACAGGGAGTGAGCAGTACTTC. It specifies CASSIADGTGSEQYF.

This chain links TRBV4-3 with TRBJ2-2; D call uncertain. The CDR3 covers 13 residues. CDR1 is LGHNA and CDR2 is YSLEER in the germline V gene. The V gene lost 4 bases and the J gene lost 6 bases, with 9 bases spanning the gap. The CDR3, as DNA: TGCGCCAGCAGCCTCGCCGGGCCCGGGGAGCTGTTTTTT. Its protein product is CASSLAGPGELFF.